These 31 T cell receptor beta chains share one sample of origin, sequenced in a study of shared clonotypes between healthy human individuals. The method was immunoSEQ multiplex PCR; TCRdb's version includes in-frame clones alone and lacks a portion of them. The sample records approximately 2,000,000 clones, 85% to 95% being singletons. The sequencing input was naive CD4+ T cells from PBMCs. Subset meaning: CD45RA+ positively selected. These receptors were obtained from a man aged 18 to 30 in good health. Some clones in this sample may be carry-over from other donors' samples.

This clone was found once. This chain connects TRBV5-4 to TRBJ2-7; the D is unclear. This CDR3 has 15 residues. The germline V and J ends were trimmed by 2 bases and 2 bases, with 14 bases remaining between them. Per germline, CDR1 SGHNT and CDR2 YYREEE (reference sequence). CDR3: CASSFGGSFTYEQYF. CDR3 sequence (DNA): TGTGCCAGCAGCTTTGGTGGGTCTTTCACCTACGAGCAGTACTTC.

The V gene is TRBV7-2, the J gene TRBJ1-2, with D unclear. CDR1 and CDR2 (germline): SGHTA, FQGNSA. The CDR3 length is 17 residues. Trimming shortened V by 2 bases and J by 4 bases, and 20 bases separated the two germline ends. In DNA form, the CDR3 reads TGTGCCAGCAGCTTACTCCCGGACCAGGTTCAAATCTATGGCTACACCTTC. Translating gives CASSLLPDQVQIYGYTF.

This chain uses TRBV18 with TRBJ2-1; no reliable D call. V lost 3 bases, J lost 0 bases, and 12 bases lay in between. This CDR3 comprises 16 residues. Germline CDR1 reads KGHSH; CDR2 reads LQKENI. CDR3 residues: CASSPGLKSSYNEQFF. The CDR3 coding sequence is TGTGCCAGCTCACCGGGTTTGAAAAGCTCCTACAATGAGCAGTTCTTC.

The chain recombines TRBV6-6 with TRBJ1-4; D uncertain. The germline V and J ends were trimmed by 0 bases and 5 bases, with 7 bases remaining between them. The V gene's germline CDR1 is MNHNY and CDR2 SVGAGI (reference sequence). CDR3 length: 14 amino acids. CDR3 nucleotide sequence: TGTGCCAGCAGTTACTCGGGCCAGAATGAAAAACTGTTTTTT. It encodes CASSYSGQNEKLFF.

This chain connects TRBV4-1 to TRBJ1-5; D unresolved. The CDR3 is 15 amino acids. Trimming took 2 bases from V and 3 from J, leaving 11 bases between them. Germline CDR1 reads MGHRA; CDR2 reads YSYEKL. The CDR3 bases are TGCGCCAGCAGCCAATTCGGACTCTCCAATCAGCCCCAGCATTTT. It encodes CASSQFGLSNQPQHF.

This clone was seen just once. The genes are TRBV4-1 and TRBJ2-7; D is uncertain. This CDR3 contains 17 residues. Trimming shortened V by 1 base and J by 0 bases, and 16 bases separated the two germline ends. Germline CDR1 MGHRA, CDR2 YSYEKL. CDR3 in amino acids: CASSQGVGVSVSYEQYF. Here the CDR3 DNA reads TGCGCCAGCAGCCAAGGGGTTGGGGTGTCGGTCTCCTACGAGCAGTACTTC.

In nucleotides, the CDR3 is TGTGCCAGCAGTTTCCGGGACAGAGAGACCCAGTACTTC. It codes for CASSFRDRETQYF. The chain links TRBV7-2 to TRBJ2-5, with 7 positions matching TRBD1. The germline gives CDR1 SGHTA, CDR2 FQGNSA. The CDR3 runs to 13 residues. V shed 6 bases, J shed 4 bases, and the junction held 5 bases outside the gene matches.

The chain links TRBV7-8 to TRBJ2-7; no clear D gene. V lost 5 bases to trimming and J lost 7 bases, with 15 bases between them. The CDR3 totals 13 residues. CDR1 SGHVS and CDR2 FQNEAQ come from the germline V gene. The DNA of the CDR3 is TGTGCCAGCAGCGCACCCCCTCTGCGGGAGCAGTACTTC. This codes for CASSAPPLREQYF.

J is TRBJ2-1 and V is TRBV4-3; D is ambiguous. The length of the CDR3 is 14 residues. CDR1 is LGHNA and CDR2 is YSLEER in the germline V gene. V was cut by 4 bases and J by 2 bases, with 9 bases left in between. CDR3 loop: CASSPSRAYNEQFF. The CDR3, as DNA: TGCGCCAGCAGCCCCTCCCGCGCCTACAATGAGCAGTTCTTC.

The V gene is TRBV5-1, the J gene TRBJ2-1; 8 positions agree with TRBD2. Germline V gene lookup returns CDR1 SGHRS and CDR2 YFSETQ. The CDR3 loop spans 15 amino acids. J was trimmed by 7 bases and V by 0 bases; bases with no gene match: 6. The CDR3: CASSLGAGALNEQFF. DNA for the CDR3: TGCGCCAGCAGCTTGGGAGCGGGGGCCTTAAATGAGCAGTTCTTC.

On this clone: Additional DNA sequences in this sample encode the identical CDR3. V is TRBV28 and J is TRBJ1-3; the D is unclear. This CDR3 comprises 12 residues. V was shortened by 5 bases and J by 4 bases, with 6 bases between the two germline ends. Germline V gives CDR1 MDHEN, CDR2 SYDVKM. CDR3 nucleotides: TGTGCCAGCAGTCAAGCGGGAAACACCATATATTTT. Translation gives CASSQAGNTIYF.

The chain joins TRBV2 to TRBJ1-1, with 9 bases matching TRBD1. From germline, CDR1 is SNHLY and CDR2 FYNNEI. The length of the CDR3 is 15 residues. V trimming: 6 bases; J trimming: 7 bases; junction bases outside the gene matches: 12. Written as DNA, the CDR3 is TGTGCCAGCAGCGACAGGGGGTTAACAGGGAATGAAGCTTTCTTT. Amino acid sequence: CASSDRGLTGNEAFF. Filled out from reference TRBV2 and TRBJ1-1, the complete variable domain reads EPEVTQTPSHQVTQMGQEVILRCVPISNHLYFYWYRQILGQKVEFLVSFYNNEISEKSEIFDDQFSVERPDGSNFTLKIRSTKLEDSAMYFCASSDRGLTGNEAFFGQGTRLTVV.

V usage is TRBV18 and J usage is TRBJ1-2; weak D call: TRBD1 (6 bases). The germline V gene has CDR1 KGHSH and CDR2 LQKENI. V lost 4 bases and J 4 bases, leaving 19 bases between the germline ends. The CDR3 has 16 residues. The CDR3 region is CASSLVGQSHSYGYTF. CDR3 bases: TGTGCCAGCTCACTCGTCGGACAGAGCCATAGCTATGGCTACACCTTC.

The V gene is TRBV27, the J gene TRBJ2-5; the D is unclear. The V and J ends lost 5 bases and 5 bases respectively, with 9 bases between them. The length of the CDR3 is 12 residues. Germline CDR1 is MNHEY and CDR2 is SMNVEV (reference sequence). The CDR3 region is CASSNSRETQYF. The CDR3 DNA reads TGTGCCAGCAGTAACTCTAGGGAGACCCAGTACTTC.

The genes are TRBV28 and TRBJ1-1; D not resolved. This CDR3 has 14 amino acids. Germline V gene data show CDR1 as MDHEN and CDR2 as SYDVKM. The V end lost 8 bases, the J end lost 0 bases, and 13 bases lay between the germline ends. The CDR3 DNA follows: TGTGCCAGCGGTCCAGGTTTTATGAACACTGAAGCTTTCTTT. This gives the protein CASGPGFMNTEAFF.

The chain combines TRBV27 with TRBJ2-1; 9 bases are a match to TRBD2. CDR1 is MNHEY, CDR2 SMNVEV, per germline (reference sequence). Trimming removed 6 bases from V and 5 bases from J; junction bases left unmatched: 8. This CDR3 spans 15 amino acids. CDR3 sequence (DNA): TGTGCCAGCAGCCAACTAGCGGGCCCCGACAATGAGCAGTTCTTC. Amino acid sequence: CASSQLAGPDNEQFF.

J is TRBJ1-2 and V is TRBV9; a weak D match, TRBD1 (5 bases). Deletions cut 4 bases from V and 2 bases from J, with 12 bases between. From germline, CDR1 is SGDLS and CDR2 YYNGEE. This CDR3 region has 14 residues. This CDR3 reads CASSTYDRNYGYTF. The CDR3 nucleotides read TGTGCCAGCAGCACCTATGACAGAAACTATGGCTACACCTTC.

The CDR3 is CASSLGQSFQETQYF. In DNA, the CDR3 is TGCGCCAGCAGCTTGGGTCAGTCCTTTCAAGAGACCCAGTACTTC. The rearrangement uses TRBV5-1 and TRBJ2-5; D ambiguous. The CDR3 is 15 amino acids. The V end lost 0 bases, the J end lost 2 bases, and 11 bases lay between the germline ends. Germline V lookup: CDR1 SGHRS, CDR2 YFSETQ.

This clone appeared once. V gene TRBV18 combines with J gene TRBJ1-4; D gene ambiguous. The length of the CDR3 is 13 residues. Trimming took 4 bases from V and 7 from J, leaving 10 bases between them. Germline loops: CDR1 KGHSH, CDR2 LQKENI. The DNA for the CDR3 is TGTGCCAGCTCACTTGACTCAGTTGAAAAACTGTTTTTT. Its translation is CASSLDSVEKLFF.

This clone was detected only once. V usage is TRBV5-6 and J usage is TRBJ2-5; the D gene could be TRBD1 or TRBD2 (5 bases each). Germline V lookup: CDR1 SGHDT, CDR2 YYEEEE. Trimming left V 6 bases short and J 1 base short, with 19 bases between. This CDR3 has 16 amino acids. CDR3 sequence: CASTNTRPGTQETQYF. CDR3 DNA sequence: TGTGCCAGCACCAATACTCGACCCGGGACCCAAGAGACCCAGTACTTC.

The chain employs TRBV6-1 and TRBJ2-7; 7 bases agree with TRBD2. The CDR3 loop spans 15 amino acids. The trim removed 6 bases at V and 2 bases at J, leaving 10 bases unmatched. The germline V gene has CDR1 MNHNS and CDR2 SASEGT. The CDR3 DNA is TGTGCCAGCAGCGGGGGAGGGAGTGGGACCTACGAGCAGTACTTC. This sequence encodes CASSGGGSGTYEQYF.

The chain combines TRBV7-2 with TRBJ1-2; D may be TRBD1 (5 bases). Trimming cost V 4 bases and J 2 bases, with 8 bases left between them. The germline CDR1 and CDR2 sequences are SGHTA and FQGNSA. The CDR3 sequence is 13 residues long. The CDR3 loop reads CASSSRDNYGYTF. CDR3 sequence (DNA): TGTGCCAGCAGCTCCCGGGACAACTATGGCTACACCTTC.

V is TRBV9 and J is TRBJ1-3, with D hard to call. V was shortened by 3 bases and J by 0 bases, with 13 bases between the two germline ends. Germline V lookup: CDR1 SGDLS, CDR2 YYNGEE. The CDR3 spans 16 residues. The CDR3 region has the DNA TGTGCCAGCAGCGCTAAGGGCCCGACCTCTGGAAACACCATATATTTT. It translates to CASSAKGPTSGNTIYF.

This clone was found once. The rearrangement links TRBV6-6 to TRBJ2-1; no reliable D call. Germline assignment: CDR1 MNHNY and CDR2 SVGAGI (reference sequence). Trimming shortened V by 0 bases and J by 7 bases, and 4 bases separated the two germline ends. This CDR3 contains 12 residues. This CDR3 reads CASSYSQNEQFF. The CDR3 nucleotides read TGTGCCAGCAGTTACTCGCAGAATGAGCAGTTCTTC.

The V call is TRBV19, the J call TRBJ2-7; 8 nucleotides match TRBD1. The CDR3 extends over 14 amino acids. Germline-derived CDR1 and CDR2 are LNHDA and SQIVND (reference sequence). With 3 bases clipped from V and 3 bases from J, the junction kept 4 bases outside the gene matches. The CDR3 nucleotides read TGTGCCAGTAGTATTCGGGACAGGTACTACGAGCAGTACTTC. Translating gives CASSIRDRYYEQYF.

As DNA, the CDR3 is TGTGCCAGCAGCTTAGACGGGCCCGTCGAGCAGTACTTC. It yields the protein CASSLDGPVEQYF. The V call is TRBV11-2, the J call TRBJ2-7; D remains ambiguous. The CDR3 loop spans 13 amino acids. V was clipped by 0 bases and J by 6 bases, with 9 bases between them. The germline V gene encodes CDR1 SGHAT and CDR2 FQNNGV. The variable domain in full, completed from reference TRBV11-2 and TRBJ2-7, reads EAGVAQSPRYKIIEKRQSVAFWCNPISGHATLYWYQQILGQGPKLLIQFQNNGVVDDSQLPKDRFSAERLKGVDSTLKIQPAKLEDSAVYLCASSLDGPVEQYFGPGTRLTVT.

A few counts support this clone. V is TRBV27 and J is TRBJ2-7; 8 nucleotides agree with TRBD2. The CDR3 is 15 amino acids. The germline V gene encodes CDR1 MNHEY and CDR2 SMNVEV (reference sequence). Trimming took 4 bases from V and 0 from J; bases not matched to a gene: 5. Written as DNA, the CDR3 is TGTGCCAGCAGTTCCGGGGGGGGAGTCTCCTACGAGCAGTACTTC. This sequence encodes CASSSGGGVSYEQYF.

Concerning this clone: One junction end does not reproduce the germline sequence, and a read error may be involved. V usage is TRBV6-6 and J usage is TRBJ2-7; TRBD1 aligns across 9 bases. Germline values: CDR1 MNHNY, CDR2 SVGAGI (reference sequence). The length of the CDR3 is 15 residues. The CDR3 loop reads CASSARDRDFREQYF. CDR3 nucleotide sequence: TGCGCCAGCAGTGCCAGGGACAGGGATTTTCGCGAGCAGTACTTC.

The rearrangement joins TRBV7-3 to TRBJ1-3, with a tentative D call TRBD1 (5 bases). Trimming removed 7 bases at V and 0 bases at J, with 19 bases between. Germline V gene data show CDR1 as SGHTA and CDR2 as FQGTGA. The CDR3 spans 17 residues. The CDR3 is CASTPGGAGTSGNTIYF. In nucleotides, the CDR3 is TGTGCCAGCACCCCCGGGGGAGCCGGAACCTCTGGAAACACCATATATTTT.

The rearrangement uses TRBV11-2 and TRBJ2-1; TRBD2 aligns across 12 bases. V gave up 0 bases and J gave up 2 bases; unmatched junction bases: 8. Germline V lookup: CDR1 SGHAT, CDR2 FQNNGV. The CDR3 length is 19 residues. The CDR3 bases are TGTGCCAGCAGCTTAGATCAGGCTAGCGGGAGGGCTGCCTACAATGAGCAGTTCTTC. Amino acid sequence: CASSLDQASGRAAYNEQFF.

This clone has a single count. The rearrangement joins TRBV28 to TRBJ1-5, with a possible D match to TRBD1 (6 bases). Germline V lookup: CDR1 MDHEN, CDR2 SYDVKM. Trimming took 6 bases from V and 4 from J, leaving 19 bases between them. The CDR3 sequence is 16 residues long. CDR3 amino acids: CASSPILRQVNQPQHF. The CDR3 DNA follows: TGTGCCAGCAGCCCCATACTTCGACAGGTTAATCAGCCCCAGCATTTT.